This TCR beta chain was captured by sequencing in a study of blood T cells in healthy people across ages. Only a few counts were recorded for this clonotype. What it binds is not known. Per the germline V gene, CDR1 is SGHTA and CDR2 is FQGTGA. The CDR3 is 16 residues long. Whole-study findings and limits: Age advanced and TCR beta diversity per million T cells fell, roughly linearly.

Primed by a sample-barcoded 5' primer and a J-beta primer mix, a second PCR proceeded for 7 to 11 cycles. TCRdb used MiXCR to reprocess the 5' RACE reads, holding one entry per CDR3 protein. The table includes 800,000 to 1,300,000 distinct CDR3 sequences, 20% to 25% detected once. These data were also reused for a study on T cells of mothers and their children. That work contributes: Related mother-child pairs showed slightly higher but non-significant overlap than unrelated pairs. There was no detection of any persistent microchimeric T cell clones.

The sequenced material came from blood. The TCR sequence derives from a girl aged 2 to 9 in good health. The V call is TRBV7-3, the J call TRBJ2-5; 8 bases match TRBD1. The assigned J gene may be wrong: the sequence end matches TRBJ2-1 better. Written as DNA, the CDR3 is TGTGCCAGCAGCCAACCGGGACAGGAGCCACTGAATGAGCAGTTCTTC. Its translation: CASSQPGQEPLNEQFF.